This TCR beta chain was sequenced for a study of response to subunit inactivated influenza vaccine listed by TCRdb under 2018. With regard to the full study: Deep quantitative T cell receptor repertoire profiling was used in the study to track responses to a trivalent subunit inactivated influenza vaccine. Broader findings and caveats from the paper: According to the authors, only a limited number of new T cells may be recruited by each seasonal influenza vaccination.

The germline V gene specifies MDHEN as CDR1 and SYDVKM as CDR2. There are 14 amino acids in the CDR3, from cysteine to phenylalanine inclusive. Left in the record is the CDR3 DNA by itself, 42 bases read in frame from the first base. V sheds 7 bases and J sheds 0 bases, leaving 10 bases between their ends. Receptors were amplified or captured by RT-PCR. Sequencing used an Illumina HiSeq 2500. TCRdb handled the public reads itself, with Q25 trimming in fastp and clone calling in MiXCR, and kept productive beta chains. Rows with one shared CDR3 protein collapse into an entry with the most common genes and DNA. This sample comprises hundreds of thousands of distinct CDR3 sequences, 10% to 12% of them detected only once. The ten largest clones add up to approximately 11% of the sample. About this clonotype: There is no known antigen for this receptor. No base quality values were provided; no much bigger clone lies one nucleotide off.

These records were also assigned to another study, of T cells expressing NK-cell markers. The second study's paper adds: 5'RACE template switching, by which a universal primer site and unique molecular identifiers were added, was used to make TCR beta cDNA libraries. In sorted CD3+CD56+NKG2C+, CD3+CD56+NKG2C- and CD3+CD56-NKG2C+ T-cell subsets from several donors, TCR beta-chain repertoires were profiled. Among the eight sequenced donors, only one was HCMV-seronegative, while the other seven were HCMV-seropositive. To restrict sorting to alphabetaTCR-expressing T cells, an anti-gammadeltaTCR antibody was added in several experiments. In several donors, the dominant CD3+CD56+NKG2C+ clonotypes were found to rank among the top 10 CD8+ clonotypes and to make up roughly 1.0-7.5% of CD8+ T cells. Those dominant clonotypes were again the most abundant among CD3+CD56-NKG2C+ cells in a handful of donors, at roughly 28.3-65%. Whether the expanded NKG2C-expressing T cell clones were specific for HCMV antigens was left unclear. Randomly selected healthy volunteers, three men and five women, were used as the eight sequenced donors. To determine HCMV serostatus, a commercial ELISA kit was used to detect HCMV-specific IgG in serum. Ficoll density gradient centrifugation was used to isolate peripheral blood mononuclear cells from blood. For about 6 donors, unsorted PBMC were also used to sequence bulk peripheral blood T-cell repertoires. cDNA synthesis was primed from the TCR beta constant segment and was followed by two successive PCR amplification steps. The libraries were sequenced on Illumina HiSeq 2000/2500, MiSeq or NextSeq, producing 2 x 150 bp reads. MIGEC was used to demultiplex reads and group reads by UMI, and MiTCR was used to assemble and quantify clonotypes. Only TCR cDNA sequences supported by at least two reads were kept to exclude erroneous sequences. The tcR package was used for downstream repertoire analysis, and clonotypes were matched between fractions using CDR3 nucleotide sequence together with V segment. VDJmatch was used to annotate antigen specificity against VDJdb, with one amino acid substitution allowed in CDR3.

The chain was built from TRBV28 and TRBJ2-1, with TRBD2 tentatively as D gene (5 bases match). The material sequenced was PBMCs from blood, taken on the day of vaccination. This receptor was identified in a man aged 50-60 years who received an inactivated influenza vaccine. Donor details come from another sample of the same person, matched by shared clones. The CDR3 reads as follows: CASMERSSYNEQFF. The DNA sequence is as follows: TGTGCCAGCATGGAGCGGAGCTCCTACAATGAGCAGTTCTTC.